This T cell receptor (beta chain) was captured by sequencing in a study of control samples from healthy donors and cancer patients. Measured with immunoSEQ multiplex PCR; TCRdb has only the in-frame clones, and not every one. The table has some 120,000 clones, 91% seen once. The CDR3 loop spans 13 amino acids. The germline gives CDR1 MNHEY, CDR2 SVGAGI. V was trimmed by 4 bases and J by 3 bases, leaving 9 bases between them. The receptor comes from a man aged 18 to 29 in good health. The sample taken for sequencing was blood. The V and J genes are TRBV6-5 and TRBJ1-2; D remains unclear. The CDR3 nucleotides read TGTGCCAGCAGTTCCCCAGGCGACTATGGCTACACCTTC. Translation: CASSSPGDYGYTF.